This TCR beta chain was recovered during a study of cytomegalovirus exposure and HLA in healthy donors. Study-wide points: Further analysis, carried out later, found HLA-associated TCR beta chains more clonally expanded than equally common other chains. Presence/absence analyses assumed roughly uniform sequencing depth across donors. Three chains tied to CMV proved CMV antigen-specific in vitro. Across HLA loci, a later analysis found differing TCR association rates, with DRB1 most and HLA-C fewest.

60 Vbeta and 13 Jbeta primers were used in PCR. The data were produced by immunoSEQ multiplex PCR, yet TCRdb's version contains in-frame clones alone and is incomplete. The profile covers 90,000 to 130,000 clones, with approximately 70% appearing a single time and 8.7% taken by the ten largest. The sample holds a few counts of this clone. No antigen is known for it. V dropped 3 bases and J dropped 0; count of bases not matched to a gene: 13. The CDR3 is 19 amino acids. Germline V lookup: CDR1 MGHRA, CDR2 YSYEKL. This TCR was sampled from a man aged 30 to 39 in good health and CMV-seropositive. Sequencing was performed on PBMCs. The chain is built from TRBV4-1 and TRBJ2-4; 8 bases line up with TRBD2. CDR3 amino acids: CASSHVSGLDESAKNIQYF. In DNA, the CDR3 is TGCGCCAGCAGCCATGTCTCGGGACTAGACGAGTCAGCCAAAAACATTCAGTACTTC.